These 20 T cell receptor beta chains were all obtained from the same sample, sequenced in a study of vaccination and CD4 T cells after COVID-19. No cognate antigen is known for these TCRs. Sequencing of cultured CD4+ T cell DNA used the Oncomine TCR Beta short-read assay. Each CDR3 protein gets one entry after TCRdb re-called the PCR reads with MiXCR. The sample has some 9,000 distinct CDR3 sequences; around 60% are singletons. Treatment denoted: roughly nine-day PBMC culture with coronavirus spike peptide pools or control peptides (ViraFEST assay). The sequencing sample was made of CD4+ T cells from blood, cultured in vitro. The receptors originated from a human donor who had recovered from COVID-19.

The chain is built from TRBV12-3 or TRBV12-4 and TRBJ2-1, with D possibly TRBD2 on 7 matching bases. The ends were cut back, 3 bases at V and 8 bases at J, with 17 bases in the middle. The CDR3 covers 15 residues. CDR3 bases: TGTGCCAGCAGTTTTGGGGGGGCGAGAACGGATGAGCAGTTCTTC. Amino acids: CASSFGGARTDEQFF.

Only a few counts were recorded for this clonotype. V gene TRBV20-1 combines with J gene TRBJ1-1; no clear D gene. The CDR3 covers 13 residues. The germline V gene has CDR1 DFQATT and CDR2 SNEGSKA (reference sequence). With 4 bases removed from V and 1 base from J, the gap between germline ends came to 10 bases. CDR3 protein: CSAIRDTNTEAFF. The DNA of the CDR3 is TGCAGTGCTATCCGTGACACGAACACTGAAGCTTTCTTT.

This chain connects TRBV6-2 or TRBV6-3 to TRBJ2-5, with 9 bases lining up with TRBD2. This CDR3 region has 15 residues. Germline loops: CDR1 MNHEY, CDR2 SVGEGT. J lost 4 bases, V lost 0 bases, and 3 bases had no gene match. This CDR3 is CASSYSRGGLETQYF. CDR3 nucleotide sequence: TGTGCCAGCAGTTACTCGCGGGGGGGCTTAGAGACCCAGTACTTC.

V and J are TRBV28 and TRBJ1-5; the D is unclear. Trimming left V 6 bases short and J 2 bases short, with 5 bases between. The CDR3 spans 12 residues. Germline CDR1 MDHEN, CDR2 SYDVKM. The CDR3 loop is CASREGNQPQHF. The CDR3 coding sequence is TGTGCCAGCAGGGAAGGCAATCAGCCCCAGCATTTT.

V and J are TRBV28 and TRBJ2-3; TRBD2 matches 8 bases. CDR1 MDHEN and CDR2 SYDVKM come from the germline V gene. V lost 1 base, J lost 0 bases, and 3 bases stayed unmatched. CDR3 length: 16 residues. The CDR3 here is CASSLSRGGSTDTQYF. Written as DNA, the CDR3 is TGTGCCAGCAGTTTATCCCGGGGGGGGAGCACAGATACGCAGTATTTT.

This clonotype turned up a few times. The genes are TRBV6-1 and TRBJ1-5, with no clear D. The CDR3 sequence is 15 residues long. CDR1 and CDR2 from the germline V gene are MNHNS and SASEGT. V lost 6 bases and J 2 bases, leaving 14 bases between the germline ends. The CDR3 here is CASRQTVWGNQPQHF. The CDR3 region has the DNA TGTGCCAGCAGGCAGACGGTATGGGGCAATCAGCCCCAGCATTTT.

The J gene is TRBJ2-2, the V gene TRBV28; D unresolved. CDR1 is MDHEN and CDR2 is SYDVKM in the germline V gene. V dropped 2 bases and J dropped 6 bases, with 10 bases sitting between them. There are 14 residues in the CDR3. The CDR3 DNA follows: TGTGCCAGCAGTTTAGTCCGGACCCCCGGGGAGCTGTTTTTT. Its translation: CASSLVRTPGELFF.

This chain connects TRBV20-1 to TRBJ1-5, with D possibly being TRBD1 (6 bases). Per germline, CDR1 DFQATT and CDR2 SNEGSKA (reference sequence). The CDR3 extends over 14 amino acids. Trimming cost V 3 bases and J 3 bases, with 12 bases left between them. In DNA form, the CDR3 reads TGCAGTGCTAGTCTCCGGACAGTCAATCAGCCCCAGCATTTT. Its translation: CSASLRTVNQPQHF.

This clonotype was observed a handful of times. The chain recombines TRBV7-2 with TRBJ1-6; D not certain. Germline CDR1 reads SGHTA; CDR2 reads FQGNSA. The V and J ends lost 3 bases and 6 bases respectively, with 15 bases between them. CDR3 length: 16 residues. The CDR3 DNA is TGTGCCAGCAGCTTGAACGGGATGGGTAGTAATTCACCCCTCCACTTT. This translates into CASSLNGMGSNSPLHF.

The V call is TRBV7-9, the J call TRBJ1-1, with 9 bases aligning to TRBD1. After removal of 4 bases from V and 7 bases from J, the junction contained 4 bases not matched to a gene. The CDR3 is 13 amino acids. From germline, CDR1 is SEHNR and CDR2 FQNEAQ (reference sequence). In DNA, the CDR3 is TGTGCCAGCAGCTCCGGGACAGGGAGTGAAGCTTTCTTT. It encodes CASSSGTGSEAFF.

The chain joins TRBV20-1 to TRBJ1-1, with D possibly TRBD1 on 6 matching bases. Trimming cost V 1 base and J 5 bases, with 11 bases left between them. Germline lookup yields CDR1 DFQATT and CDR2 SNEGSKA (reference sequence). The CDR3 has 13 residues. The DNA for the CDR3 is TGCAGTGCTAGAGTGGGGGCTAAGACTGAAGCTTTCTTT. This sequence encodes CSARVGAKTEAFF.

This clonotype occurred a few times. The rearrangement uses TRBV20-1 and TRBJ1-3, with a tentative D call TRBD1 (6 bases). Between the trimmed V and J ends, which lost 1 base and 1 base, there was a span of 8 bases. The CDR3 loop spans 14 amino acids. Germline V gene lookup returns CDR1 DFQATT and CDR2 SNEGSKA (reference sequence). The CDR3: CSARAQGSGNTIYF. The CDR3 DNA sequence: TGCAGTGCTAGAGCACAGGGATCTGGAAACACCATATATTTT.

The V call is TRBV28, the J call TRBJ2-2; D is perhaps TRBD1 (5 bases). Germline V CDR1 and CDR2: MDHEN, SYDVKM. The V gene lost 2 bases and the J gene lost 1 base, with 5 bases spanning the gap. This CDR3 has 14 amino acids. The CDR3: CASSLGQNTGELFF. In DNA, the CDR3 is TGTGCCAGCAGTTTAGGACAGAACACCGGGGAGCTGTTTTTT.

This clonotype was seen a handful of times. The rearrangement uses TRBV24-1 and TRBJ2-5; tentative D call: TRBD2 (5 bases). Germline assignment: CDR1 KGHDR and CDR2 SFDVKD. The ends were cut back, 4 bases at V and 0 bases at J, with 11 bases in the middle. There are 15 residues in the CDR3. The CDR3 coding sequence is TGTGCCACCAGTGACCCGCGGGTAAACCAAGAGACCCAGTACTTC. Its translation is CATSDPRVNQETQYF.

The chain uses TRBV9 and TRBJ1-1; D is ambiguous. This CDR3 has 13 amino acids. Germline V gives CDR1 SGDLS, CDR2 YYNGEE. Trimming took off 0 bases at V and 1 base at J, with 4 bases between the two ends. CDR3 sequence reads: CASSVVANTEAFF. The DNA of the CDR3 is TGTGCCAGCAGCGTAGTTGCGAACACTGAAGCTTTCTTT.

This CDR3 reads CASSVSRGYNEQFF. In nucleotides, the CDR3 is TGTGCCAGCAGTGTTTCCAGAGGTTACAATGAGCAGTTCTTC. The gene calls are TRBV6-4 and TRBJ2-1; D is uncertain. CDR1 and CDR2 (germline): MRHNA, SNTAGT. CDR3 length equals 14 residues. The germline V and J ends were trimmed by 4 bases and 4 bases, with 11 bases remaining between them.

The chain couples TRBV19 to TRBJ1-1, with D perhaps TRBD1 (5 bases). The length of the CDR3 is 15 residues. With 5 bases removed from V and 6 bases from J, the gap between germline ends came to 19 bases. The V gene's germline CDR1 is LNHDA and CDR2 SQIVND (reference sequence). CDR3 residues: CASSLTLQGTAEAFF. The DNA of the CDR3 is TGTGCCAGTAGTTTGACCCTCCAGGGTACCGCTGAAGCTTTCTTT.

The chain has TRBV30 and TRBJ1-6, with D perhaps matching TRBD1 (6 bases). V was pared by 3 bases and J by 2 bases, with 11 bases between. Germline CDR1 is GTSNPN and CDR2 is SVGIG (reference sequence). The CDR3 is 15 residues long. CDR3 protein: CAWRPQGTYNSPLHF. CDR3 nucleotide sequence: TGTGCCTGGAGACCACAGGGAACCTATAATTCACCCCTCCACTTT.

This chain uses TRBV9 with TRBJ2-1, with 7 bases matching TRBD2. Germline V gene lookup returns CDR1 SGDLS and CDR2 YYNGEE. The CDR3 extends over 15 amino acids. The junction had 8 bases not matched to a gene; V was cut back by 0 bases and J by 8 bases. The DNA for the CDR3 is TGTGCCAGCAGCGTAGGGACTAGGAAATTGGATGAGCAGTTCTTC. This gives the protein CASSVGTRKLDEQFF.

The V gene is TRBV20-1, the J gene TRBJ2-2; 7 bases match TRBD2. Germline V lookup: CDR1 DFQATT, CDR2 SNEGSKA (reference sequence). Trimming cost V 1 base and J 1 base; bases outside gene matches: 3. The CDR3 covers 15 residues. The CDR3 is CSARGGGRNTGELFF. The DNA of the CDR3 is TGCAGTGCTAGAGGGGGCGGGAGGAACACCGGGGAGCTGTTTTTT.